The sequence of this T cell receptor beta chain was determined in a study of T-cell reconstitution after alpha-beta-depleted transplantation in children. Whole-study results and caveats: By one year post-transplant, T-cell counts and diversity largely arose from T cells that were newly produced. Approximately two months post-transplant, alpha-beta T cells reportedly originated from several hundred expanded graft clones. Diversity of TCRbeta at day 60 was high in some patients, arising from surviving recipient T cells and thymic progenitors.

Unique molecular identifiers tagged the TCRbeta library. TCRdb reanalysed the PCR reads using MiXCR and keeps one entry per CDR3 protein. Altogether tens of thousands of distinct CDR3 sequences are present, 4.9% being singletons, with the ten largest covering around 18%. This clonotype showed up many times. What it binds is unknown. The V end lost 1 base, the J end lost 5 bases, and 8 bases lay between the germline ends. This CDR3 has 14 amino acids. The V gene is TRBV12-3 or TRBV12-4, the J gene TRBJ2-2, with D hard to call. The sample was PBMCs, mostly from graft donor cells, taken 180 days after TCRalphabeta/CD19-depleted stem cell transplant. The TCR originated in a boy younger than two who had a stem cell transplant for acute myeloid leukemia, so the T cells may come from the graft donor. CDR3 nucleotides: TGTGCCAGCAGTTTAGGTCAGCATACCGGGGAGCTGTTTTTT. Its translation: CASSLGQHTGELFF.